The 19 T cell receptor beta chains below come from one sample, sequenced in a study of T cell responses to AZD1222 COVID-19 vaccine. Sequencing was performed with immunoSEQ multiplex PCR; in TCRdb, only in-frame clones are kept and a portion is missing. Of around 100,000 clones in the sample, 88% were seen once. The source was peripheral blood, collected on day 0 of AZD1222 vaccination. These receptor sequences come from an adult in good health.

This rearrangement joins TRBV5-6 to TRBJ2-7; D is unresolved. The V gene's germline CDR1 is SGHDT and CDR2 YYEEEE. This CDR3 is built from 18 residues. V lost 0 bases to trimming and J lost 0 bases, with 19 bases between them. The CDR3 bases are TGTGCCAGCAGCTTGGCGCCCAGGTTACGGGTAGGCTCCTACGAGCAGTACTTC. This gives the protein CASSLAPRLRVGSYEQYF.

J is TRBJ1-1 and V is TRBV5-4; 9 bases line up with TRBD1. The CDR3 is 13 residues long. V trimming: 5 bases; J trimming: 5 bases; junction bases outside the gene matches: 4. From germline, CDR1 is SGHNT and CDR2 YYREEE (reference sequence). CDR3 amino acids: CASRGTGLTEAFF. In DNA, the CDR3 is TGTGCCAGCAGGGGGACAGGGTTAACTGAAGCTTTCTTT. The variable domain in full, with the rest retrieved from reference TRBV5-4 and TRBJ1-1, is ETGVTQSPTHLIKTRGQQVTLRCSSQSGHNTVSWYQQALGQGPQFIFQYYREEENGRGNFPPRFSGLQFPNYSSELNVNALELDDSALYLCASRGTGLTEAFFGQGTRLTVV.

The chain has TRBV6-5 and TRBJ2-1, with unresolved D. The CDR3 covers 16 residues. Germline values: CDR1 MNHEY, CDR2 SVGAGI. The V end lost 0 bases, the J end lost 5 bases, and 14 bases lay between the germline ends. The CDR3 nucleotides are TGTGCCAGCAGTTACTCGATCCCCAAGCCCCACAATGAGCAGTTCTTC. Its translation: CASSYSIPKPHNEQFF.

This clone was observed a single time. The V and J genes are TRBV27 and TRBJ2-1, with D hard to call. Between the trimmed V and J ends, which lost 2 bases and 3 bases, there was a span of 11 bases. CDR1 and CDR2 from the germline V gene are MNHEY and SMNVEV (reference sequence). This CDR3 region has 15 residues. The CDR3 DNA follows: TGTGCCAGCAGTTTAACTCAAGCAAACTACAATGAGCAGTTCTTC. As protein: CASSLTQANYNEQFF.

Only one count was recorded for this clone. The chain uses TRBV6-6 and TRBJ1-3; tentative D call: TRBD1 (6 bases). CDR1 MNHNY and CDR2 SVGAGI come from the germline V gene (reference sequence). The length of the CDR3 is 14 residues. Trimming pared 6 bases from V and 5 bases from J, leaving 14 bases between. The DNA for the CDR3 is TGTGCCAGCAGGCTAACAGGGTACAGAAACACCATATATTTT. This sequence encodes CASRLTGYRNTIYF.

This chain uses TRBV6-1 with TRBJ1-2, with D unclear. The CDR3 length is 13 residues. With 2 bases removed from V and 5 bases from J, the gap between germline ends came to 9 bases. The V gene's germline CDR1 is MNHNS and CDR2 SASEGT. CDR3: CASSEHLGYGYTF. CDR3 sequence (DNA): TGTGCCAGCAGTGAACACCTAGGGTATGGCTACACCTTC.

The chain couples TRBV10-1 to TRBJ2-7; tentative D call: TRBD1 (6 bases). Germline V gene data show CDR1 as WNHNN and CDR2 as SYGVQD (reference sequence). The CDR3 runs 15 residues. V lost 5 bases, J lost 5 bases, and 19 bases lay in between. The CDR3 spells CASSPRQSTGNEQYF. The CDR3 DNA follows: TGCGCCAGCAGTCCCAGACAGTCCACAGGGAACGAGCAGTACTTC.

This clone has only one observation. The CDR3 region is CAWSVGGGRPGYTF. The CDR3 coding sequence is TGTGCCTGGAGTGTAGGGGGGGGTCGGCCTGGCTACACCTTC. V and J are TRBV30 and TRBJ1-2, with a possible D match to TRBD1 (6 bases). Trimming left V 0 bases short and J 7 bases short, with 15 bases between. Germline V CDR1 and CDR2: GTSNPN, SVGIG (reference sequence). The CDR3 is 14 residues long.

V and J are TRBV11-1 and TRBJ2-1; 10 positions match TRBD2. V lost 5 bases, J lost 4 bases, and 5 bases stayed unmatched. The CDR3 loop spans 15 amino acids. Germline values: CDR1 SGHAT, CDR2 FQDESV (reference sequence). The CDR3 spells CASSPRTSGYNEQFF. DNA for the CDR3: TGTGCCAGCAGCCCGAGGACTAGCGGATACAATGAGCAGTTCTTC.

In regard to this clone: At the DNA level, this CDR3 is encoded by other sequences in the same sample as well. The rearrangement joins TRBV4-1 to TRBJ2-7; D possibly corresponds to TRBD1 (5 bases). Looked up from germline, CDR1 is MGHRA and CDR2 is YSYEKL. The germline V and J ends were trimmed by 1 base and 3 bases, with 7 bases remaining between them. The CDR3 is made up of 13 amino acids. CDR3 coding DNA: TGCGCCAGCAGCCAAGCAGACAGCTACGAGCAGTACTTC. Amino acids: CASSQADSYEQYF.

This clone was recorded a few times. This chain uses TRBV28 with TRBJ2-4; D perhaps matches TRBD2 (6 bases). CDR1 is MDHEN and CDR2 is SYDVKM in the germline V gene. The length of the CDR3 is 14 residues. The ends were cut back, 5 bases at V and 4 bases at J, with 12 bases in the middle. CDR3 loop: CASSPGSPKNIQYF. In nucleotides, the CDR3 is TGTGCCAGCAGTCCCGGGAGCCCAAAAAACATTCAGTACTTC.

This clone was detected once. This chain uses TRBV11-2 with TRBJ1-3; no clear D. The germline V gene has CDR1 SGHAT and CDR2 FQNNGV. Trimming cost V 5 bases and J 6 bases, with 8 bases left between them. The CDR3 is 12 amino acids. Here the CDR3 DNA reads TGTGCCAGCAGCCAGGCCTTAAACACCATATATTTT. Translation: CASSQALNTIYF. Drawing the rest from reference TRBV11-2 and TRBJ1-3, the complete variable domain is EAGVAQSPRYKIIEKRQSVAFWCNPISGHATLYWYQQILGQGPKLLIQFQNNGVVDDSQLPKDRFSAERLKGVDSTLKIQPAKLEDSAVYLCASSQALNTIYFGEGSWLTVV.

The CDR3 DNA reads as TGTGCCAGCAGCGAAACAGGGGTACGCAATTCACCCCTCCACTTT. This codes for CASSETGVRNSPLHF. V gene TRBV7-3 combines with J gene TRBJ1-6; 7 bases are shared with TRBD1. Germline CDR1 is SGHTA and CDR2 is FQGTGA. The trim removed 5 bases at V and 7 bases at J, leaving 8 bases unmatched. The CDR3 is 15 amino acids.

This clone was detected once. The chain carries TRBV5-1 and TRBJ2-1; 14 nucleotides align to TRBD2. Germline values: CDR1 SGHRS, CDR2 YFSETQ. V lost 2 bases and J lost 7; bases outside the gene matches: 5. The CDR3 covers 16 residues. The DNA of the CDR3 is TGCGCCAGCAGCTTAGGGGGACTAGCGGGAGATAATGAGCAGTTCTTC. This codes for CASSLGGLAGDNEQFF.

The CDR3 sequence: CASILEGADSNQPQHF. The CDR3, as DNA: TGTGCCAGCATCTTAGAGGGGGCGGATAGCAATCAGCCCCAGCATTTT. The rearrangement joins TRBV28 to TRBJ1-5, with TRBD1 matching over 7 bases. Trimming cost V 7 bases and J 0 bases; bases outside gene matches: 9. The V gene's germline CDR1 is MDHEN and CDR2 SYDVKM. The CDR3 runs to 16 residues.

This sequence joins TRBV27 and TRBJ2-7; D is possibly TRBD1 (6 bases). CDR3 size: 14 residues. Germline V lookup: CDR1 MNHEY, CDR2 SMNVEV (reference sequence). V lost 5 bases and J 2 bases, leaving 13 bases between the germline ends. The CDR3 spells CASSPDRFPYEQYF. CDR3 coding DNA: TGTGCCAGCAGTCCCGACAGGTTCCCCTACGAGCAGTACTTC.

The rearrangement uses TRBV5-4 and TRBJ1-1; D might be TRBD1 (5 bases). In germline, CDR1 is SGHNT, CDR2 YYREEE (reference sequence). With 2 bases removed from V and 1 base from J, the gap between germline ends came to 6 bases. The CDR3 consists of 13 residues. DNA of the CDR3: TGTGCCAGCAGCTTTGACAGGAACACTGAAGCTTTCTTT. Translated, it gives CASSFDRNTEAFF. Full variable domain (rest looked up from reference TRBV5-4 and TRBJ1-1): ETGVTQSPTHLIKTRGQQVTLRCSSQSGHNTVSWYQQALGQGPQFIFQYYREEENGRGNFPPRFSGLQFPNYSSELNVNALELDDSALYLCASSFDRNTEAFFGQGTRLTVV.

The CDR3 coding sequence is TGTGCCAGCAGCCCCCGGGAGGTCTACATGAACACTGAAGCTTTCTTT. Its protein is CASSPREVYMNTEAFF. The rearrangement uses TRBV28 and TRBJ1-1; D is ambiguous. The CDR3 has 16 residues. The germline V and J ends were trimmed by 6 bases and 0 bases, with 17 bases remaining between them. Germline V lookup: CDR1 MDHEN, CDR2 SYDVKM.

This clone was seen once. The rearrangement joins TRBV3-1 (or the pseudogene TRBV3-2) to TRBJ1-5; possibly TRBD1 for D (5 bases). CDR3 length equals 17 residues. With 1 base removed from V and 4 bases from J, the gap between germline ends came to 17 bases. CDR1 is LGHDT, CDR2 YNNKEL, per germline (reference sequence). CDR3 DNA sequence: TGTGCCAGCAGCCAAGGCTTGGGGGTCGGTAGGAATCAGCCCCAGCATTTT. Protein sequence: CASSQGLGVGRNQPQHF.